This passage covers 18 T cell receptor beta chains from one sample sequenced in a study of blood T cell repertoires in COVID-19. TCRdb keeps only in-frame clones here, not all; method: immunoSEQ multiplex PCR. Here the sample spans 280,000 or so clones, around 85% being singletons. Sequenced material: PBMCs or T cells enriched from blood (not recorded which). All receptors come from a man aged 25-45 years who had recovered from COVID-19.

V gene TRBV11-2 combines with J gene TRBJ2-7, with a weak D call TRBD1 (6 bases). Looked up from germline, CDR1 is SGHAT and CDR2 is FQNNGV. The CDR3 runs to 14 residues. Trimming removed 5 bases at V and 3 bases at J, with 14 bases between. The CDR3 DNA follows: TGTGCCAGCAGCCGATTCCAGGGGAACTACGAGCAGTACTTC. Translated, it gives CASSRFQGNYEQYF.

This chain connects TRBV7-8 to TRBJ1-3; TRBD1 is a possible D gene (5 bases). V shed 5 bases and J shed 0 bases, with 11 bases lying between them. Germline CDR1 reads SGHVS; CDR2 reads FQNEAQ. The CDR3 is made up of 15 amino acids. CDR3 bases: TGTGCCAGCAGCGCCTCGGGGGGCTCTGGAAACACCATATATTTT. It encodes CASSASGGSGNTIYF.

The chain combines TRBV28 with TRBJ1-1, with D maybe TRBD1 (6 bases). V lost 10 bases, J lost 10 bases, and 28 bases lay in between. The CDR3 covers 15 residues. Germline CDR1 is MDHEN and CDR2 is SYDVKM. The CDR3, as DNA: TGTGCCATCAACATTTCAGGGGTACCTGAACGGGGAGCTTTCTTT. It encodes CAINISGVPERGAFF.

V usage is TRBV6-5 and J usage is TRBJ1-1; perhaps TRBD1 as D (6 bases). Trimming stripped 6 bases from V and 0 bases from J, with 14 bases between. Germline values: CDR1 MNHEY, CDR2 SVGAGI. The CDR3 is made up of 15 amino acids. The DNA for the CDR3 is TGTGCCAGCAGAAGGGGGGGGACCTTGAACACTGAAGCTTTCTTT. Amino acids: CASRRGGTLNTEAFF.

The rearrangement links TRBV5-6 to TRBJ2-7; TRBD1 matches at 7 bases. The germline gives CDR1 SGHDT, CDR2 YYEEEE. The CDR3 is made up of 18 amino acids. V dropped 0 bases and J dropped 5; count of bases not matched to a gene: 17. Here the CDR3 reads CASSLVGYMRQGSHEQYF. The CDR3 nucleotides read TGTGCCAGCAGCTTGGTCGGGTATATGAGACAGGGTTCCCACGAGCAGTACTTC.

The chain has TRBV5-1 and TRBJ2-3; a possible D gene is TRBD1 (6 bases). V was cut by 3 bases and J by 4 bases, with 9 bases left in between. The CDR3 has 13 amino acids. Looked up from germline, CDR1 is SGHRS and CDR2 is YFSETQ. The CDR3 DNA reads TGCGCCAGCAGCTCGGGACATGCAGATACGCAGTATTTT. Translated: CASSSGHADTQYF.

The chain couples TRBV6-5 to TRBJ1-1, with D perhaps TRBD1 (6 bases). Germline CDR1 reads MNHEY; CDR2 reads SVGAGI. This CDR3 is built from 13 residues. The V gene lost 1 base and the J gene lost 3 bases, with 6 bases spanning the gap. The CDR3 spells CASSYYRDTEAFF. In nucleotides, the CDR3 is TGTGCCAGCAGTTACTACAGGGACACTGAAGCTTTCTTT.

V gene TRBV5-1 combines with J gene TRBJ1-1; weak D call: TRBD1 (5 bases). V gave up 2 bases and J gave up 1 base, with 15 bases separating them. The CDR3 is made up of 16 amino acids. CDR1 SGHRS and CDR2 YFSETQ come from the germline V gene. The CDR3 sequence is CASSLGSGGANTEAFF. The CDR3 nucleotides read TGCGCCAGCAGCTTAGGGTCGGGAGGGGCGAACACTGAAGCTTTCTTT.

V usage is TRBV9 and J usage is TRBJ1-2; 8 positions match TRBD1. Germline V CDR1 and CDR2: SGDLS, YYNGEE. The CDR3 runs to 16 residues. Trimming took 4 bases from V and 6 from J; bases not matched to a gene: 14. This CDR3 is CASSKPWTGPVDGYTF. The CDR3 DNA follows: TGTGCCAGCAGCAAACCTTGGACAGGGCCGGTTGATGGCTACACCTTC.

V and J are TRBV19 and TRBJ1-3, with 9 bases matching TRBD1. Germline assignment: CDR1 LNHDA and CDR2 SQIVND (reference sequence). J was trimmed by 3 bases and V by 7 bases; bases with no gene match: 1. This CDR3 is built from 13 residues. The CDR3 loop is CASKGQGGNTIYF. CDR3 DNA: TGTGCCAGTAAGGGACAGGGTGGAAACACCATATATTTT. The entire variable domain, with the rest obtained from reference TRBV19 and TRBJ1-3, is as follows: DGGITQSPKYLFRKEGQNVTLSCEQNLNHDAMYWYRQDPGQGLRLIYYSQIVNDFQKGDIAEGYSVSREKKESFPLTVTSAQKNPTAFYLCASKGQGGNTIYFGEGSWLTVV.

The J gene is TRBJ1-6, the V gene TRBV19; TRBD1 matches 7 bases. The CDR3 sequence is 14 residues long. CDR1 is LNHDA and CDR2 is SQIVND in the germline V gene (reference sequence). V lost 4 bases and J lost 10; bases outside the gene matches: 7. This chain's CDR3 is CASSTGGGRSPLHF. CDR3 DNA sequence: TGTGCCAGTAGTACAGGGGGAGGAAGATCACCCCTCCACTTT. The entire variable domain, with the rest obtained from reference TRBV19 and TRBJ1-6, is as follows: DGGITQSPKYLFRKEGQNVTLSCEQNLNHDAMYWYRQDPGQGLRLIYYSQIVNDFQKGDIAEGYSVSREKKESFPLTVTSAQKNPTAFYLCASSTGGGRSPLHFGNGTRLTVT.

V gene TRBV25-1 combines with J gene TRBJ1-1; tentative D call: TRBD1 (6 bases). The germline gives CDR1 MGHDK, CDR2 SYGVNS. The CDR3 covers 13 residues. V gave up 8 bases and J gave up 5 bases, with 15 bases separating them. CDR3 amino acids: CASQPTGITEAFF. Here the CDR3 DNA reads TGTGCCAGCCAACCCACAGGGATAACTGAAGCTTTCTTT.

The V and J genes are TRBV6-2 or TRBV6-3 and TRBJ1-2, with 11 bases fitting TRBD1. V gave up 3 bases and J gave up 8 bases; unmatched junction bases: 14. The germline gives CDR1 MNHEY, CDR2 SVGEGT. The CDR3 totals 17 residues. This CDR3 reads CASSYRKDRGLSGGYTF. DNA for the CDR3: TGTGCCAGCAGTTATCGTAAGGACAGGGGGCTGTCGGGCGGCTACACCTTC.

On this clone: This CDR3 is also generated by other DNA sequences in the sample. The rearrangement uses TRBV7-9 and TRBJ2-1, with D possibly being TRBD2 (6 bases). Germline CDR1 is SEHNR and CDR2 is FQNEAQ (reference sequence). V gave up 5 bases and J gave up 5 bases, with 7 bases separating them. This CDR3 has 12 amino acids. The CDR3: CASSRGDNEQFF. For the CDR3, the DNA is TGTGCCAGCAGCCGCGGGGACAATGAGCAGTTCTTC.

The chain is built from TRBV25-1 and TRBJ2-5; the D gene is possibly TRBD2 (5 bases). Germline assignment: CDR1 MGHDK and CDR2 SYGVNS. The V end was cut by 2 bases, the J end by 2 bases, with 15 bases between. There are 16 residues in the CDR3. CDR3 protein: CASSENLPGSQETQYF. The CDR3 coding sequence is TGTGCCAGCAGTGAAAATCTCCCGGGATCGCAAGAGACCCAGTACTTC.

This sequence joins TRBV30 and TRBJ1-1; weak D call: TRBD1 (5 bases). Germline V gene data show CDR1 as GTSNPN and CDR2 as SVGIG (reference sequence). This CDR3 spans 14 amino acids. V was trimmed by 0 bases and J by 3 bases, leaving 11 bases between them. CDR3 region: CAWSVTGLYTEAFF. The CDR3 nucleotides read TGTGCCTGGAGTGTAACAGGTCTTTACACTGAAGCTTTCTTT.

This chain's CDR3 is CASSLRGGSTDTQYF. For the CDR3, the DNA is TGTGCCAGCAGCTTAAGGGGGGGAAGCACAGATACGCAGTATTTT. V and J are TRBV7-3 and TRBJ2-3, with 7 bases lining up with TRBD2. Germline lookup yields CDR1 SGHTA and CDR2 FQGTGA. Trimming removed 1 base from V and 0 bases from J; junction bases left unmatched: 1. This CDR3 is 15 amino acids long.

V usage is TRBV7-9 and J usage is TRBJ2-2; TRBD2 might be the D (5 bases). The CDR3 contains 16 residues. V lost 2 bases and J lost 3, with 13 bases in between. Per germline, CDR1 SEHNR and CDR2 FQNEAQ (reference sequence). CDR3 nucleotide sequence: TGTGCCAGCAGCTTATTCCCGGGAAGTTACACCGGGGAGCTGTTTTTT. This encodes CASSLFPGSYTGELFF.